This T cell receptor beta chain derives from a study of cytomegalovirus exposure and HLA in healthy donors. Study in general: The 120 or so validation repertoires matched the 666 first-cohort repertoires in platform, a later analysis reported. General study points: The study labeled fewer than 200 TCR beta chains cytomegalovirus-associated.

TCRdb keeps only in-frame clones here, not all; method: immunoSEQ multiplex PCR. Of about 120,000 clones detected, 95% to 97% appear once; the ten largest clones hold less than 2%. Germline V gene sequence: CDR1 MNHEY, CDR2 SVGAGI. V dropped 2 bases and J dropped 2 bases, with 7 bases sitting between them. The CDR3 contains 14 residues. This clone has a single count. What it binds is not known. Sequenced material: PBMCs. The receptor comes from a man in his late teens or twenties in good health and CMV-seronegative. V is TRBV6-5 and J is TRBJ1-3; a possible D gene is TRBD1 (5 bases). CDR3 residues: CASSYAGTGNTIYF. The CDR3 nucleotides are TGTGCCAGCAGTTACGCAGGGACTGGAAACACCATATATTTT.